The 15 T cell receptor beta chains in this list originate from one sample, sequenced in a study of identifying expanded T cells in peripheral blood. The repertoire was sequenced with immunoSEQ multiplex PCR; TCRdb's copy has only in-frame clones and lacks some. The table records under 95,000 clones, 89% of them present only once. Specimen: blood. The receptors here all came from a person aged 18-70 years in good health.

The chain recombines TRBV19 with TRBJ1-4; D not certain. The ends were cut back, 6 bases at V and 5 bases at J, with 16 bases in the middle. From germline, CDR1 is LNHDA and CDR2 SQIVND (reference sequence). This CDR3 comprises 15 residues. The CDR3 DNA follows: TGTGCCAGTAGACATCAACAGACCCCAAATGAAAAACTGTTTTTT. This gives the protein CASRHQQTPNEKLFF.

The gene calls are TRBV5-1 and TRBJ2-7; D ambiguous. Germline V gene sequence: CDR1 SGHRS, CDR2 YFSETQ. The V end was cut by 5 bases, the J end by 0 bases, with 12 bases between. The CDR3 is 14 amino acids. The CDR3 protein is CASSLSTASYEQYF. The CDR3 DNA is TGCGCCAGCAGTCTATCAACAGCCTCCTACGAGCAGTACTTC.

The chain couples TRBV4-2 to TRBJ2-7; D unclear. Germline CDR1 reads LGHNA; CDR2 reads YNFKEQ. The CDR3 consists of 17 residues. Trimming shortened V by 0 bases and J by 0 bases, and 15 bases separated the two germline ends. CDR3 DNA: TGTGCCAGCAGCCAAGATCTTGGGAAAAGGAGCTCCTACGAGCAGTACTTC. Translation gives CASSQDLGKRSSYEQYF.

This chain uses TRBV6-1 with TRBJ2-7; the match to TRBD2 covers 7 bases. Germline CDR1 is MNHNS and CDR2 is SASEGT. The CDR3 loop spans 13 amino acids. With V trimmed by 2 bases and J by 7 bases, 5 bases remained unmatched. CDR3 nucleotide sequence: TGTGCCAGCAGTGAAACGTTACTAGCGGAGCAGTACTTC. This translates into CASSETLLAEQYF.

This chain links TRBV5-1 with TRBJ1-1, with D possibly being TRBD1 (6 bases). The CDR3 is made up of 15 amino acids. Trimming cost V 0 bases and J 1 base, with 10 bases left between them. In germline, CDR1 is SGHRS, CDR2 YFSETQ. The DNA of the CDR3 is TGCGCCAGCAGCTTGGAAGTCAGGGGGAACACTGAAGCTTTCTTT. Translated: CASSLEVRGNTEAFF.

The chain employs TRBV6-5 and TRBJ1-3, with a possible D match to TRBD1 (6 bases). Germline CDR1 MNHEY, CDR2 SVGAGI. V was shortened by 4 bases and J by 7 bases, with 14 bases between the two germline ends. This CDR3 spans 14 amino acids. CDR3 sequence reads: CASSSPGEGNTIYF. CDR3 DNA sequence: TGTGCCAGCAGTTCTCCAGGGGAGGGGAACACCATATATTTT.

The chain couples TRBV9 to TRBJ1-1; TRBD1 is a possible D gene (5 bases). The V end lost 4 bases, the J end lost 4 bases, and 14 bases lay between the germline ends. Germline V gene data show CDR1 as SGDLS and CDR2 as YYNGEE. The CDR3 is made up of 14 amino acids. The CDR3 nucleotides read TGTGCCAGCAGCCCGTCGCAGGGTGGCACTGAAGCTTTCTTT. Its protein is CASSPSQGGTEAFF.

This clone came up once. The genes are TRBV6-1 and TRBJ2-7; TRBD2 aligns across 11 bases. Germline V gene lookup returns CDR1 MNHNS and CDR2 SASEGT. The CDR3 spans 14 residues. V was pared by 4 bases and J by 3 bases, with 2 bases of the junction left unmatched. The DNA for the CDR3 is TGTGCCAGCAGTGGACTAGCGGGAATCTACGAGCAGTACTTC. Translation gives CASSGLAGIYEQYF.

The chain couples TRBV28 to TRBJ1-1; 8 nucleotides agree with TRBD1. Germline values: CDR1 MDHEN, CDR2 SYDVKM. V shed 6 bases and J 1 base; nucleotides not matched to a gene: 13. The CDR3 covers 17 residues. The CDR3: CASSLGAVGQANTEAFF. The CDR3 bases are TGTGCCAGCAGCTTAGGGGCGGTGGGACAGGCGAACACTGAAGCTTTCTTT. The full variable domain, in which reference TRBV28 and TRBJ1-1 provide the parts outside the CDR3, is DVKVTQSSRYLVKRTGEKVFLECVQDMDHENMFWYRQDPGLGLRLIYFSYDVKMKEKGDIPEGYSVSREKKERFSLILESASTNQTSMYLCASSLGAVGQANTEAFFGQGTRLTVV.

The J gene is TRBJ2-3, the V gene TRBV13, with 14 bases identical to TRBD2. The V and J ends lost 4 bases and 11 bases, in that order; junction bases with no gene match: 5. There are 14 residues in the CDR3. CDR1 and CDR2 (germline): PRHDT, FYEKMQ (reference sequence). CDR3 DNA: TGTGCCAGCAGCTCGGGACTAGCGGGGGCAAAGCAGTATTTT. Protein sequence: CASSSGLAGAKQYF.

The rearrangement uses TRBV25-1 and TRBJ1-2; D possibly corresponds to TRBD1 (5 bases). The CDR3 covers 12 residues. The V gene lost 8 bases and the J gene lost 7 bases, with 14 bases spanning the gap. CDR1 is MGHDK, CDR2 SYGVNS, per germline. CDR3 sequence: CASSASRAGYTF. CDR3 in DNA: TGTGCCAGCTCCGCGAGCAGGGCTGGCTACACCTTC.

This chain joins TRBV27 and TRBJ1-6; TRBD1 might be the D (6 bases). The germline V gene has CDR1 MNHEY and CDR2 SMNVEV (reference sequence). V was pared by 9 bases and J by 5 bases, with 17 bases between. The CDR3 has 15 residues. CDR3 DNA: TGTGCCAGTAAGAATAGGGGGATGCATAATTCACCCCTCCACTTT. It codes for CASKNRGMHNSPLHF.

The J gene is TRBJ2-7, the V gene TRBV2; D is unclear. Germline V CDR1 and CDR2: SNHLY, FYNNEI. CDR3 length equals 13 residues. The V and J ends lost 0 bases and 4 bases respectively, with 7 bases between them. CDR3: CASSEAYVYEQYF. As DNA, the CDR3 is TGTGCCAGCAGTGAAGCTTACGTATACGAGCAGTACTTC.

CDR3 DNA sequence: TGCGCCAGCAGCCAAGATCGTTGGAGGACCCAGTACTTC. It translates to CASSQDRWRTQYF. The rearrangement links TRBV4-1 to TRBJ2-5, with D uncertain. Trimming shortened V by 0 bases and J by 7 bases, and 9 bases separated the two germline ends. Germline V gene data show CDR1 as MGHRA and CDR2 as YSYEKL. CDR3 size: 13 residues.

The chain has TRBV9 and TRBJ2-3, with no clear D. The CDR3 totals 18 residues. V was shortened by 0 bases and J by 2 bases, with 19 bases between the two germline ends. Germline lookup yields CDR1 SGDLS and CDR2 YYNGEE. In DNA, the CDR3 is TGTGCCAGCAGCGTAGGTAGTCTTCTTCCGGGCCCCACAGATACGCAGTATTTT. The encoded protein is CASSVGSLLPGPTDTQYF.